The 12 T cell receptor beta chains reported below all come from one sample, sequenced in a study of cytomegalovirus exposure and HLA in healthy donors. This PCR relied on a set of 60 Vbeta primers and 13 Jbeta primers. Clones were read by immunoSEQ multiplex PCR, and TCRdb kept only the in-frame ones, dropping some. This sample's table reports approximately 60,000 clones. The sequencing input was PBMCs. These receptors were taken from a man aged 30-40 years in good health and CMV-seropositive.

As to this clone: An end of the junction differs from the germline gene, which may be a read error. The chain links TRBV27 to TRBJ1-1, with D tentatively TRBD1 (6 bases). Germline lookup yields CDR1 MNHEY and CDR2 SMNVEV (reference sequence). The CDR3 runs to 12 residues. The CDR3 DNA is TGTACCAGCAGTCTGCAGGGGAGTGAAGCTTTCTTT. Protein: CTSSLQGSEAFF.

The chain links TRBV11-2 to TRBJ1-2; D is undetermined. The CDR3 consists of 12 residues. CDR1 is SGHAT, CDR2 FQNNGV, per germline. V dropped 8 bases and J dropped 1 base, with 8 bases sitting between them. The CDR3 DNA is TGTGCCAGCGGCGGTTTTAACTATGGCTACACCTTC. Encoded protein: CASGGFNYGYTF.

The DNA of the CDR3 is TGTGCCAGCTCACTACGACAGGGCGTAGATACGCAGTATTTT. Protein product: CASSLRQGVDTQYF. V usage is TRBV18 and J usage is TRBJ2-3; 7 bases line up with TRBD1. The germline V gene has CDR1 KGHSH and CDR2 LQKENI. CDR3 length: 14 amino acids. The junction had 6 bases not matched to a gene; V was cut back by 4 bases and J by 5 bases.

V gene TRBV30 combines with J gene TRBJ1-1, with 8 bases that match TRBD1. Per the germline V gene, CDR1 is GTSNPN and CDR2 is SVGIG (reference sequence). The CDR3 extends over 14 amino acids. The V and J ends lost 5 bases and 6 bases, in that order; junction bases with no gene match: 11. The CDR3 is CAWAQGAGGPEAFF. The CDR3 DNA reads TGTGCCTGGGCCCAGGGGGCAGGTGGGCCTGAAGCTTTCTTT.

The chain is built from TRBV5-1 and TRBJ1-2; D may be TRBD1 (5 bases). Germline V gives CDR1 SGHRS, CDR2 YFSETQ. Trimming pared 0 bases from V and 3 bases from J, leaving 12 bases between. The CDR3 contains 15 residues. CDR3 sequence (DNA): TGCGCCAGCAGCTTGGGGTGGTTCAGGGACTATGGCTACACCTTC. Translated, it gives CASSLGWFRDYGYTF.

The rearrangement links TRBV18 to TRBJ1-5; TRBD1 is a possible D gene (5 bases). Trimming left V 6 bases short and J 0 bases short, with 12 bases between. CDR3 length: 15 residues. Germline CDR1 KGHSH, CDR2 LQKENI. CDR3 in amino acids: CASSGGTDSNQPQHF. The CDR3 nucleotides read TGTGCCAGCTCGGGAGGGACTGATAGCAATCAGCCCCAGCATTTT.

CDR3 sequence (DNA): TGTGCCAGCTCACCTGCGCAGGGCGGAGATACGCAGTATTTT. This encodes CASSPAQGGDTQYF. This rearrangement joins TRBV18 to TRBJ2-3; weak D call: TRBD1 (5 bases). Trimming left V 3 bases short and J 5 bases short, with 12 bases between. This CDR3 has 14 residues. Germline lookup yields CDR1 KGHSH and CDR2 LQKENI.

V and J are TRBV4-1 and TRBJ2-1, with D uncertain. Germline V gives CDR1 MGHRA, CDR2 YSYEKL. The CDR3 covers 12 residues. Trimming cost V 4 bases and J 8 bases, with 9 bases left between them. CDR3 sequence (DNA): TGCGCCAGCAGCCCCCGTGGAGATGAGCAGTTCTTC. The encoded protein is CASSPRGDEQFF.

CDR3 nucleotide sequence: TGTGCCAGCAGCCGGACTAGCGGGACAGGTGAGCAGTTCTTC. Residues: CASSRTSGTGEQFF. The V gene is TRBV7-3, the J gene TRBJ2-1; 12 bases are shared with TRBD2. The germline V gene has CDR1 SGHTA and CDR2 FQGTGA. This CDR3 comprises 14 residues. V lost 5 bases and J lost 9; bases outside the gene matches: 5.

Details on this clone: Other DNA sequences within the sample encode an identical CDR3. The chain couples TRBV5-6 to TRBJ2-7; 8 positions agree with TRBD1. The V gene's germline CDR1 is SGHDT and CDR2 YYEEEE. V trimming: 4 bases; J trimming: 3 bases; junction bases outside the gene matches: 12. The CDR3 is 16 amino acids. CDR3 DNA sequence: TGTGCCAGCAGCGTAGGACAGGGAGAACAACGCTACGAGCAGTACTTC. Translating gives CASSVGQGEQRYEQYF.

This sequence joins TRBV19 and TRBJ2-7, with TRBD2 matching over 7 bases. Losses at the gene ends were 6 bases for V and 5 bases for J; bases not matched to a gene: 13. This CDR3 is 15 amino acids long. Germline V CDR1 and CDR2: LNHDA, SQIVND (reference sequence). CDR3 in amino acids: CASSPLAGESHEQYF. CDR3 DNA sequence: TGTGCCAGTAGCCCATTGGCGGGAGAATCGCACGAGCAGTACTTC.

The chain combines TRBV18 with TRBJ2-1, with 14 bases matching TRBD2. Trimming removed 3 bases from V and 7 bases from J; junction bases left unmatched: 2. This CDR3 is 15 amino acids long. Germline lookup yields CDR1 KGHSH and CDR2 LQKENI. CDR3 in amino acids: CASSPTSGRANEQFF. DNA for the CDR3: TGTGCCAGCTCACCGACTAGCGGGAGGGCAAATGAGCAGTTCTTC. The whole variable domain, remainder taken from reference TRBV18 and TRBJ2-1, is NAGVMQNPRHLVRRRGQEARLRCSPMKGHSHVYWYRQLPEEGLKFMVYLQKENIIDESGMPKERFSAEFPKEGPSILRIQQVVRGDSAAYFCASSPTSGRANEQFFGPGTRLTVL.